This TCR beta chain appears in the sequencing data of a study of blood T cell repertoires in COVID-19. The CDR3 is 14 residues long. Germline V gene sequence: CDR1 MGHRA, CDR2 YSYEKL. Trimming left V 5 bases short and J 2 bases short, with 12 bases between. Profiling relied on immunoSEQ multiplex PCR, and the TCRdb table lists in-frame clones only, not all of them. The table includes about 270,000 clones, approximately 92% detected once. This clonotype originated in a woman aged 18-29 years who had recovered from COVID-19. The V call is TRBV4-1, the J call TRBJ1-1; D call uncertain. The sample comprised PBMCs or T cells enriched from blood (not recorded which). CDR3: CASSSTVVNTEAFF. The CDR3 nucleotides are TGCGCCAGCAGCTCAACGGTTGTTAACACTGAAGCTTTCTTT.